Following are 13 T cell receptor beta chains from one sample sequenced in a study of somatic mutations in cytotoxic T cells in rheumatoid arthritis. Method: immunoSEQ multiplex PCR; TCRdb's copy keeps in-frame clones and lacks some. The table has about 18,000 clones, around 79% seen once. The sequencing input was CD8+ T cells sorted from blood. Receptors originate from an adult with rheumatoid arthritis.

This chain uses TRBV6-5 with TRBJ1-2; no clear D. Germline values: CDR1 MNHEY, CDR2 SVGAGI. CDR3 length: 14 residues. V was cut by 0 bases and J by 2 bases, with 7 bases left in between. CDR3 region: CASSYSSRNYGYTF. The CDR3 DNA reads TGTGCCAGCAGTTACTCTAGCAGAAACTATGGCTACACCTTC.

The CDR3 reads CASSTTGGGTEAFF. The DNA for the CDR3 is TGTGCCAGCAGCACGACAGGGGGGGGCACTGAAGCTTTCTTT. The chain couples TRBV5-4 to TRBJ1-1, with 9 nucleotides matching TRBD1. Germline lookup yields CDR1 SGHNT and CDR2 YYREEE (reference sequence). V was clipped by 4 bases and J by 4 bases; unmatched bases: 5. This CDR3 has 14 amino acids.

V is TRBV9 and J is TRBJ2-2; 8 bases map to TRBD1. Trimming removed 0 bases from V and 0 bases from J; junction bases left unmatched: 4. The length of the CDR3 is 17 residues. Germline CDR1 and CDR2: SGDLS and YYNGEE. The CDR3 loop is CASSVGQGAANTGELFF. CDR3 DNA sequence: TGTGCCAGCAGCGTAGGTCAGGGGGCAGCGAACACCGGGGAGCTGTTTTTT. The full variable domain, rest sourced from reference TRBV9 and TRBJ2-2, is DSGVTQTPKHLITATGQRVTLRCSPRSGDLSVYWYQQSLDQGLQFLIQYYNGEERAKGNILERFSAQQFPDLHSELNLSSLELGDSALYFCASSVGQGAANTGELFFGEGSRLTVL.

The gene calls are TRBV7-6 and TRBJ1-2; the D gene is possibly TRBD1 (5 bases). Germline V gene sequence: CDR1 SGHVS, CDR2 FNYEAQ. V lost 0 bases and J lost 4, with 9 bases in between. This CDR3 contains 14 residues. The CDR3 reads CASSLAQGPYGYTF. The CDR3 DNA is TGTGCCAGCAGCTTAGCCCAGGGTCCCTATGGCTACACCTTC.

The genes are TRBV6-1 and TRBJ1-4; 7 bases align to TRBD1. The V and J ends lost 3 bases and 11 bases, in that order; junction bases with no gene match: 15. In germline, CDR1 is MNHNS, CDR2 SASEGT. The CDR3 runs 16 residues. The CDR3, as DNA: TGTGCCAGCAGTGAGACCGGGACAGAGGGAGCATGGAAACTGTTTTTT. It is translated as CASSETGTEGAWKLFF.

In its sample, this clone was seen a few times. The rearrangement links TRBV27 to TRBJ1-1; the D gene is possibly TRBD1 (6 bases). CDR1 and CDR2 (germline): MNHEY, SMNVEV (reference sequence). The CDR3 has 13 residues. Trimming stripped 5 bases from V and 4 bases from J, with 11 bases between. The CDR3 DNA reads as TGTGCCAGCAGTACAGGGCCGGGCACTGAAGCTTTCTTT. Amino acid sequence: CASSTGPGTEAFF.

The V call is TRBV7-2, the J call TRBJ1-1, with no clear D. Germline CDR1 reads SGHTA; CDR2 reads FQGNSA. Trimming took off 1 base at V and 1 base at J, with 7 bases between the two ends. The CDR3 length is 14 residues. Here the CDR3 DNA reads TGTGCCAGCAGCTTAGGTTTCGGGAACACTGAAGCTTTCTTT. This sequence encodes CASSLGFGNTEAFF.

The chain has TRBV9 and TRBJ2-3, with 8 bases lining up with TRBD1. V dropped 1 base and J dropped 4; count of bases not matched to a gene: 5. The V gene's germline CDR1 is SGDLS and CDR2 YYNGEE. CDR3 length equals 15 residues. CDR3 DNA sequence: TGTGCCAGCAGCGTACAGGGGGCACAGGCAGATACGCAGTATTTT. Protein sequence: CASSVQGAQADTQYF.

V and J are TRBV5-6 and TRBJ1-2; 7 positions agree with TRBD1. The CDR3 is 14 amino acids. J lost 3 bases, V lost 4 bases, and 6 bases had no gene match. Germline-derived CDR1 and CDR2 are SGHDT and YYEEEE. The CDR3 DNA is TGTGCCAGCAGCCCAACAGGGGCACACTATGGCTACACCTTC. This gives the protein CASSPTGAHYGYTF.

This rearrangement joins TRBV4-3 to TRBJ1-4; D is possibly TRBD1 (5 bases). Trimming pared 2 bases from V and 10 bases from J, leaving 17 bases between. The CDR3 sequence is 15 residues long. Germline V gene sequence: CDR1 LGHNA, CDR2 YSLEER. The CDR3 protein is CASSQLARAVPKLFF. Written as DNA, the CDR3 is TGCGCCAGCAGCCAACTTGCCAGGGCAGTCCCAAAACTGTTTTTT.

This sequence joins TRBV7-2 and TRBJ1-6; D is undetermined. This CDR3 contains 15 residues. Germline values: CDR1 SGHTA, CDR2 FQGNSA. Trimming left V 4 bases short and J 4 bases short, with 11 bases between. The CDR3 is CASSSGFDYNSPLHF. DNA of the CDR3: TGTGCCAGCAGCTCGGGTTTTGATTATAATTCACCCCTCCACTTT.

This rearrangement joins TRBV21-1 to TRBJ1-5; TRBD1 reflects the table's D call only, with no check against the DNA. TRBV21-1 is listed as a pseudogene. The CDR3 is 15 residues long. The CDR3: CASSKAGTGDQPQHF. CDR3 coding DNA: TGTGCCAGCAGCAAAGCGGGGACAGGGGATCAGCCCCAGCATTTT.

In its sample, this clone was seen a few times. This chain links TRBV19 with TRBJ1-2; the match to TRBD1 covers 9 bases. The CDR3 spans 16 residues. V was pared by 5 bases and J by 4 bases, with 11 bases of the junction left unmatched. Germline V lookup: CDR1 LNHDA, CDR2 SQIVND (reference sequence). This CDR3 is CASSVVPGQGFYGYTF. CDR3 DNA sequence: TGTGCCAGTAGTGTGGTACCGGGACAGGGCTTCTATGGCTACACCTTC. Complete variable domain (other parts from reference TRBV19 and TRBJ1-2): DGGITQSPKYLFRKEGQNVTLSCEQNLNHDAMYWYRQDPGQGLRLIYYSQIVNDFQKGDIAEGYSVSREKKESFPLTVTSAQKNPTAFYLCASSVVPGQGFYGYTFGSGTRLTVV.